This TCR beta chain was obtained from a study of cytomegalovirus exposure and HLA in healthy donors (dated by TCRdb to 2016 to 2017). Concerning the study at large: An earlier analysis of about 560 of the donors reported about 260 Gb of sequence data and about 120 million unique TCR beta sequences obtained from around 180 million T cells. An early release that covered about 640 HLA-typed donors contained around 300 gigabases of sequencing data and some 87 million unique TCR sequences. The genetic ancestry cluster associated with self-reported Caucasian donors included roughly 84% of the approximately 400 genotyped donors. The aim of the study was to test whether cataloging public T cell receptors could identify signatures of past pathogen exposure. The T cell repertoires of 700 or so subjects were profiled by immunosequencing and related to cytomegalovirus serostatus. In addition to the first cohort of approximately 670 subjects, a separate validation cohort of 120 different subjects was used. High-throughput TCR immunosequencing, statistical association of individual TCRs with disease status, and machine learning were combined to predict cytomegalovirus infection status. To study patterns of TCR occurrence, a later analysis re-analyzed previously published TCR beta repertoires from 550 to 800 donors and added high-resolution HLA genotyping. In the later analysis, no new phenotypic data were used to find candidate immune exposures; instead, reliance was placed on TCR beta sequences and their occurrence across donors. An earlier analysis of 587 of the donors applied high-throughput TCR beta sequencing to assess whether each TCR beta V gene segment acted as functional or pseudogenic. Donor age, sex, ethnicity and CMV serostatus were compiled alongside the repertoire data. A later genetic analysis used genome-wide SNP genotypes for about three fifths of the roughly 700 donors, treating that subset as a discovery cohort. All discovery cohort repertoires had been generated using a single sequencing platform. HLA typing covered class I and class II loci at four-digit resolution. The number of typed donors differed by locus: roughly 629-640 for A, B, C, DRB1 and DQB1; 500 to 550 for DQA1; 606 for DPA1; and around 450 for DPB1. Roughly 5 DR-DQ haplotypes were handled as single units for association and clustering, since linkage in the cohort was strong. Among some 410 genotyped donors of the cohort, an average of roughly 240,000 unique TCR beta nucleotide sequences were sequenced per donor, roughly a sixth of them non-productive. Findings and caveats that apply to the study as a whole: When HLA alleles, especially DR and DQ, strongly co-occurred, TCR associations were difficult to assign to individual alleles. A cluster of highly shared sequence variants was judged likely to represent a technical artifact of the sequencing pipeline. Roughly uniform sequencing depth across donors was assumed in presence/absence analyses, although this assumption may not hold. Correlated functional status among segregating V segments might reflect linkage disequilibrium, but an unknown experimental factor could not be ruled out. The authors suggested that the approach could potentially be extended to other disease states and immunological phenotypes. In a later genetic analysis, a missense DCLRE1C variant was associated with V-gene and J-gene trimming of TCR beta chains, and the association was replicated in an independent cohort. A later analysis found that TCR association rates varied across HLA loci, with DRB1 alleles showing the most associated TCRs and HLA-C alleles the fewest. Most TCR sequences were observed very rarely across donors, whereas some public TCRs were present in many individuals. In vitro tests confirmed that a few of the cytomegalovirus-associated TCR beta chains recognize cytomegalovirus antigens. CMV serostatus was the only immune exposure information available for the cohort. Over 15 rarely observed V segments, including chromosome 9 orphons, were excluded from the earlier analysis of approximately 500 of the donors because counts were too low. Compared with equally common non-associated chains, HLA-associated TCR beta chains in a later analysis were more clonally expanded and had lower generation probabilities. A later analysis found that most CMV-associated TCR beta chains appeared HLA-restricted, with HLA associations seemingly driven largely by CMV exposure. Because HLA typing was unavailable for some donors at each locus, only the typed subset was used in association tests. In a later genetic analysis, fewer N-insertions in productive TCRs were reported among donors in an Asian-associated ancestry cluster than the 666-donor mean. A later analysis reported that several top co-occurrence clusters appeared linked to parvovirus B19, influenza, CMV and Epstein-Barr virus. The study gave a list of over 150 TCR beta chains associated with cytomegalovirus. Cytomegalovirus status was reported to be diagnosed by the classifier with high specificity and sensitivity in both the original and validation cohorts. In a later analysis, around 17,000 TCR beta sequences were associated with specific HLA alleles at a false discovery rate of 0.05. Only TCR beta chains were sequenced in this cohort, and the absence of alpha or paired-chain data limited detectable features. A further reported finding was that TCR beta sequences accurately predicted the HLA-A and HLA-B alleles for most subjects in the first cohort. In an earlier analysis of about 550 of the donors, most TCR beta V segments were observed in productive rearrangements about 87% or about 30% of the time, broadly matching IMGT annotations.

Turning to this clone: Its binding antigen is unknown. Base qualities are not provided; no much larger clone lies one nucleotide away.

The cohort was made up of about 610 healthy bone marrow donors. All cohort members were sampled while nominally healthy, although unrecorded immune exposures were likely present. The donor tested CMV seropositive, placing the donor among the roughly 300 seropositive members of the cohort. Every donor gave a peripheral blood sample, and the peripheral blood mononuclear cells from that sample were used for TCR beta sequencing. Genomic DNA was extracted from the blood cell samples with the Qiagen DNeasy Blood Extraction Kit. Libraries were built with the immunoSEQ multiplex PCR assay. The multiplex PCR relied on a mix of 60 forward primers for TCR Vbeta segments and 13 reverse primers for TCR Jbeta segments. The CDR3 region of rearranged TCR beta genes was amplified from genomic DNA with a multiplex PCR assay. Amplified TCR beta libraries were sequenced as 87-base-pair reads on the Illumina HiSeq System. The authors' analysis ran thus. A later analysis counted approximately 74 million unique TCR beta chains across the 550 to 800 repertoires, and around 9.9 million of these chains were shared by at least two donors. To remove PCR and sequencing errors, raw reads were error-corrected and collapsed into unique sequences using a nearest-neighbor algorithm that merged closely related sequences. CDR3 sequences were aligned to IMGT reference sequences to assign V, D and J gene segments. For a sequence to be retained, at least a six-nucleotide match to both a V gene segment and a J gene segment was required. A rearrangement counted as productive if the CDR3 had no stop codons and remained in frame with V and J, and every other rearrangement counted as non-productive. Following IMGT convention, CDR3 was defined as the stretch from the second conserved V-encoded cysteine up to the conserved J-encoded phenylalanine. The earlier analysis of about 590 of the donors excluded sequences that lacked an unambiguous match to a single V gene segment. In an earlier analysis of a few hundred of the donors, V segments were called functional above 56.7% productive rearrangements and were called segregating when the between-donor standard deviation exceeded 5%. A statistical classification framework was built for diagnosing cytomegalovirus status from the catalog of TCR beta chain sequences. V and J gene assignment, in a later analysis, came from comparing TCR nucleotide sequences with IMGT/GENE-DB human TR gene sequences. In a later analysis, CDR3 sequences and most-parsimonious VDJ recombination scenarios were assigned using the TCRdist pipeline. In a later analysis, each TCR beta chain was defined by its CDR3 amino acid sequence together with its V-gene family, and reads lacking a unique V-gene family were excluded. To address suspected cross-contamination and a sequencing artifact, a later analysis removed roughly 640 highly shared, low-generation-probability nucleotide sequences. For each public chain, a later analysis derived a clonal expansion index from normalized ranks of inferred template counts within each repertoire. Generation probabilities in a later analysis came from a VDJ recombination model fitted to out-of-frame rearrangements, and those results were checked against IGoR. In a later analysis, TCR-TCR, TCR-HLA and TCR-CMV co-occurrence was scored with hypergeometric tests, and a repertoire-size bias correction was applied to TCR pairs. A later analysis estimated false discovery rates by permuting HLA or CMV assignments 20 times. In a later analysis, co-occurring TCRs were grouped using DBSCAN, with TCRdist sequence similarity added in when clustering inside HLA-allele-positive subsets. Repertoires with fewer than 30,000 or more than 120,000 public chains were left out of co-occurrence clustering, as were a few repertoires with anomalous nucleotide sharing. This immuneACCESS table, as held by TCRdb, lists in-frame sequences with V and J called but not all clones. Of the missing ones, under half trace to an unresolved V gene in checked studies; the others have no known cause. V and J calls and clone size are as listed in that table; D and trimming were resolved from the DNA. The sample yields approximately 75,000 clones; roughly 71% were counted once. Approximately 12% of the sample lies in the top ten.

This receptor was identified in a woman aged 60-75 years in good health and CMV-seropositive. Sample: PBMCs.

Read as DNA, the sequence is TGTGCCAGCAGCGTAACTGTGGGGACAGGGGGCTACAATGAGCAGTTCTTC. It translates as CASSVTVGTGGYNEQFF. The receptor chain draws on TRBV9 and TRBJ2-1, and 11 junction bases match TRBD1. Inclusive of the bounding cysteine and phenylalanine, the CDR3 is 17 residues long. Only the CDR3 portion is preserved as DNA: 51 bases, with reading frame beginning at the first base. Germline trimming: 1 base from V, 3 bases from J; junction bases outside gene matches: 6. CDR1 and CDR2 (SGDLS, YYNGEE) derive from the germline V gene.